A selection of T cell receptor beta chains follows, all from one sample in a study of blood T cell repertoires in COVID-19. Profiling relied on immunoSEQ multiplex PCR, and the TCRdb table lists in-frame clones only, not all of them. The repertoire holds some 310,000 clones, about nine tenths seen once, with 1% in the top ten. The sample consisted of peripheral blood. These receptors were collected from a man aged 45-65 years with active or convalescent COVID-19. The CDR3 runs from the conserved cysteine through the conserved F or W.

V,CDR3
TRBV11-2,CASSPGQLSYNSPLHF
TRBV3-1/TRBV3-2,CASSQNRDYTEAFF
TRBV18,CASSPDQVLQETQYF
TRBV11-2,CASSLDLGTYEQYF
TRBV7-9,CASSVERSSGNTIYF
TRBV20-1,CSARALLDTHF
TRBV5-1,CASSLRQSPSATEAFF
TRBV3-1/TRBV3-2,CASSQVWSGANSPLHF
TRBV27,CASSLSEGYYEQYF
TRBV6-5,CASTGTADQPQHF
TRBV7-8,CASSSRTEESPLHF
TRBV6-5,CASSLGLAGNEQFF
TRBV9,CASSATSGSQDTQYF
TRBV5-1,CASSQTSGIPTDTQYF
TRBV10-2,CASSEQEGTEQFF
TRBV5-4,CASSGGAPGELFF